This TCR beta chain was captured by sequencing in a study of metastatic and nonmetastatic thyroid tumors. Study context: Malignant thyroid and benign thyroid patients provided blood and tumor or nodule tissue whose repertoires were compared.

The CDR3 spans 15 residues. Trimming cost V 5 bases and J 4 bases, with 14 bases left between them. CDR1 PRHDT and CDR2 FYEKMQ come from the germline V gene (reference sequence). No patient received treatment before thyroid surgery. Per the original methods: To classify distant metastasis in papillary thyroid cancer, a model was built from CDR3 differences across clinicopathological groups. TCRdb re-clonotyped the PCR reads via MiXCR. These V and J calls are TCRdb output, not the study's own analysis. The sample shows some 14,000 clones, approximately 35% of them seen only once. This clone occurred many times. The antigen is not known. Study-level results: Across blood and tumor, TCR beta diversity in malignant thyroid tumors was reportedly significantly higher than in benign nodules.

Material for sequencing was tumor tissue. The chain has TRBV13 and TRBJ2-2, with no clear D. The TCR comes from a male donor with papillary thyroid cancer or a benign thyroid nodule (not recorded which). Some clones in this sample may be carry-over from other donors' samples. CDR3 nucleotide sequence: TGTGCCAGCAGCCTCTCCCCCTGGATCACCGGGGAGCTGTTTTTT. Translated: CASSLSPWITGELFF.